These 26 T cell receptor beta chains share one sample of origin, sequenced in a study of T cell responses to AZD1222 COVID-19 vaccine. This table comes from immunoSEQ multiplex PCR, and its TCRdb copy is limited to in-frame clones, with some not included. The data show 150,000 to 180,000 clones, around 90% seen once. The sample in question was peripheral blood, obtained on day 0 of AZD1222 vaccination. These receptors were collected from an adult in good health.

This clone has a single count. The chain is built from TRBV14 and TRBJ1-1, with D unclear. From germline, CDR1 is SGHDN and CDR2 FVKESK. The CDR3 is made up of 14 amino acids. The V end was cut by 4 bases, the J end by 2 bases, with 11 bases between. The CDR3 coding sequence is TGTGCCAGCAGCCCGCATCAGGTTAACACTGAAGCTTTCTTT. Translated, it gives CASSPHQVNTEAFF.

The chain employs TRBV28 and TRBJ1-6, with TRBD1 matching 8 bases. There are 14 residues in the CDR3. The V segment lost 8 bases and the J segment 1 base; nucleotides outside the gene matches: 1. CDR1 MDHEN and CDR2 SYDVKM come from the germline V gene. This CDR3 reads CASGQGSYNSPLHF. In DNA, the CDR3 is TGTGCCAGCGGACAGGGTTCCTATAATTCACCCCTCCACTTT.

This chain connects TRBV18 to TRBJ1-4, with 8 bases aligning to TRBD1. Germline loops: CDR1 KGHSH, CDR2 LQKENI. The CDR3 is made up of 15 amino acids. V trimming: 5 bases; J trimming: 3 bases; junction bases outside the gene matches: 5. DNA for the CDR3: TGTGCCAGCTCATACGGACAGGGCCCTAATGAAAAACTGTTTTTT. Its translation: CASSYGQGPNEKLFF. Using reference TRBV18 and TRBJ1-4 for the parts outside the CDR3, the full variable domain is NAGVMQNPRHLVRRRGQEARLRCSPMKGHSHVYWYRQLPEEGLKFMVYLQKENIIDESGMPKERFSAEFPKEGPSILRIQQVVRGDSAAYFCASSYGQGPNEKLFFGSGTQLSVL.

CDR3 coding DNA: TGTGCAAGTCGCTTAGCGACAGGGTCATGGGGCAATCAGCCCCAGCATTTT. Its translation: CASRLATGSWGNQPQHF. V and J are TRBV12-2 and TRBJ1-5; TRBD1, the table's D call, was not compared with the DNA. TRBV12-2 is deemed a pseudogene. The CDR3 contains 17 residues.

V is TRBV2 and J is TRBJ2-3; D gene ambiguous. Germline values: CDR1 SNHLY, CDR2 FYNNEI. This CDR3 comprises 15 residues. V gave up 1 base and J gave up 2 bases, with 10 bases separating them. Here the CDR3 reads CASSEVRLYTDTQYF. For the CDR3, the DNA is TGTGCCAGCAGTGAAGTTCGCTTATACACAGATACGCAGTATTTT.

The rearrangement links TRBV28 to TRBJ1-2, with TRBD1 matching over 10 bases. Trimming at V came to 5 bases and at J to 6 bases, leaving 3 bases not matched to a gene. The length of the CDR3 is 13 residues. Germline assignment: CDR1 MDHEN and CDR2 SYDVKM. Written as DNA, the CDR3 is TGTGCCAGCAGTAGGGGACAGGGGAATGGCTACACCTTC. It codes for CASSRGQGNGYTF.

The chain uses TRBV4-1 and TRBJ1-4; 9 bases align to TRBD1. With V trimmed by 8 bases and J by 8 bases, 6 bases remained unmatched. CDR3 size: 13 residues. Germline values: CDR1 MGHRA, CDR2 YSYEKL. DNA for the CDR3: TGCGCCAGCGTGGACAGGGGAGGGGAAAAACTGTTTTTT. Its translation is CASVDRGGEKLFF.

CDR3 sequence: CASSQGVWGQGNTIYF. DNA of the CDR3: TGTGCCAGCAGCCAAGGGGTGTGGGGGCAAGGAAACACCATATATTTT. This chain uses TRBV3-1 (or the pseudogene TRBV3-2) with TRBJ1-3; maybe TRBD1 (6 bases). Germline CDR1 is LGHDT and CDR2 is YNNKEL (reference sequence). This CDR3 spans 16 amino acids. V lost 1 base and J lost 4, with 14 bases in between.

The gene calls are TRBV5-1 and TRBJ1-1, with a weak D call TRBD1 (6 bases). The CDR3 sequence is 15 residues long. V lost 1 base, J lost 2 bases, and 12 bases lay in between. Germline V gives CDR1 SGHRS, CDR2 YFSETQ. In nucleotides, the CDR3 is TGCGCCAGCAGCTTGAACCCGACAGGCAACACTGAAGCTTTCTTT. Translating gives CASSLNPTGNTEAFF. Full variable domain (remainder filled in from reference TRBV5-1 and TRBJ1-1): KAGVTQTPRYLIKTRGQQVTLSCSPISGHRSVSWYQQTPGQGLQFLFEYFSETQRNKGNFPGRFSGRQFSNSRSEMNVSTLELGDSALYLCASSLNPTGNTEAFFGQGTRLTVV.

V and J are TRBV20-1 and TRBJ2-7; 15 bases match TRBD2. The trim removed 3 bases at V and 7 bases at J, leaving 4 bases unmatched. The CDR3 runs to 14 residues. The germline V gene encodes CDR1 DFQATT and CDR2 SNEGSKA (reference sequence). The CDR3 nucleotides are TGCAGTGCTAGTGGGACTAGCGGGGGGAAGGAGCAGTACTTC. Protein sequence: CSASGTSGGKEQYF.

The chain uses TRBV10-2 and TRBJ1-5, with D possibly being TRBD1 (5 bases). This CDR3 spans 15 amino acids. The V end was cut by 0 bases, the J end by 1 base, with 7 bases between. Germline CDR1 and CDR2: WSHSY and SAAADI. The CDR3 loop reads CASSESWDSNQPQHF. CDR3 bases: TGCGCCAGCAGTGAGTCCTGGGACAGCAATCAGCCCCAGCATTTT.

The genes are TRBV10-3 and TRBJ2-7; tentatively, D is TRBD1 (5 bases). This CDR3 has 14 amino acids. Trimming shortened V by 10 bases and J by 0 bases, and 16 bases separated the two germline ends. CDR1 ENHRY and CDR2 SYGVKD come from the germline V gene. CDR3 residues: CATTSAGSSYEQYF. CDR3 coding DNA: TGTGCCACCACCTCAGCAGGGTCCTCCTACGAGCAGTACTTC.

The V call is TRBV12-3 or TRBV12-4, the J call TRBJ2-7; D perhaps matches TRBD2 (5 bases). V gave up 6 bases and J gave up 3 bases, with 9 bases separating them. The CDR3 has 12 amino acids. DNA of the CDR3: TGTGCCAGCAGCCCAACTAGCTACGAGCAGTACTTC. Translated, it gives CASSPTSYEQYF.

Only one count was recorded for this clone. The J gene is TRBJ1-1, the V gene TRBV4-3, with D possibly matching TRBD1 (6 bases). Trimming removed 4 bases from V and 1 base from J, with 13 bases in between. CDR1 is LGHNA and CDR2 is YSLEER in the germline V gene. The CDR3 has 15 amino acids. The CDR3 DNA reads TGCGCCAGCAGCCGGACAGAGAGGACGAACACTGAAGCTTTCTTT. Residues: CASSRTERTNTEAFF.

The chain recombines TRBV19 with TRBJ1-1, with 8 bases matching TRBD1. V trimming: 3 bases; J trimming: 4 bases; junction bases outside the gene matches: 4. There are 14 residues in the CDR3. Germline V gene data show CDR1 as LNHDA and CDR2 as SQIVND (reference sequence). The CDR3 protein is CASSMQGAGTEAFF. The CDR3 DNA follows: TGTGCCAGTAGTATGCAGGGGGCGGGCACTGAAGCTTTCTTT.

The rearrangement joins TRBV19 to TRBJ1-2; 7 positions agree with TRBD1. There are 11 residues in the CDR3. Per the germline V gene, CDR1 is LNHDA and CDR2 is SQIVND (reference sequence). The V and J ends lost 5 bases and 10 bases, in that order; junction bases with no gene match: 4. CDR3 nucleotide sequence: TGTGCCAGTAGTCTGACAGGGCTCTACACCTTC. This gives the protein CASSLTGLYTF.

This chain links TRBV4-2 with TRBJ1-1, with TRBD1 matching over 8 bases. V lost 4 bases and J lost 3; bases outside the gene matches: 4. The CDR3 spans 14 residues. Germline CDR1 and CDR2: LGHNA and YNFKEQ. CDR3 bases: TGTGCCAGCAGCCTCCACAGGGGGGACACTGAAGCTTTCTTT. Protein: CASSLHRGDTEAFF.

The chain employs TRBV19 and TRBJ1-2, with 7 positions matching TRBD1. CDR3 length: 14 amino acids. V dropped 1 base and J dropped 4; count of bases not matched to a gene: 3. CDR1 is LNHDA, CDR2 SQIVND, per germline (reference sequence). For the CDR3, the DNA is TGTGCCAGTAGTATAGGAGCAGGGGGCTATGGCTACACCTTC. Amino acid sequence: CASSIGAGGYGYTF.

In DNA, the CDR3 is TGTGCCAGCAGTTTTAGCGCCGGGGAGCTGTTTTTT. Translated, it gives CASSFSAGELFF. The genes are TRBV12-3 or TRBV12-4 and TRBJ2-2, with a weak D call TRBD2 (5 bases). CDR3 length: 12 amino acids. V was trimmed by 3 bases and J by 6 bases, leaving 5 bases between them.

The chain uses TRBV4-3 and TRBJ1-5; no clear D. CDR1 and CDR2 (germline): LGHNA, YSLEER. CDR3 size: 14 residues. The germline V and J ends were trimmed by 0 bases and 5 bases, with 8 bases remaining between them. The CDR3 is CASSQDYGYQPQHF. As DNA, the CDR3 is TGCGCCAGCAGCCAAGATTACGGATATCAGCCCCAGCATTTT.

This clone was seen a single time. The rearrangement uses TRBV11-2 and TRBJ1-1; D is undetermined. The CDR3 consists of 16 residues. Trimming cost V 1 base and J 6 bases, with 18 bases left between them. Germline lookup yields CDR1 SGHAT and CDR2 FQNNGV. The CDR3 loop reads CASSLVHRGGRPEAFF. CDR3 bases: TGTGCCAGCAGCTTAGTCCACCGAGGAGGGCGGCCTGAAGCTTTCTTT.

This clone was counted once. The J gene is TRBJ2-7, the V gene TRBV18; the D is unclear. The germline V gene has CDR1 KGHSH and CDR2 LQKENI. The CDR3 runs 14 residues. V was shortened by 3 bases and J by 2 bases, with 11 bases between the two germline ends. CDR3 in amino acids: CASSPSSTAYEQYF. DNA for the CDR3: TGTGCCAGCTCACCGTCGTCTACCGCCTACGAGCAGTACTTC.

This sequence joins TRBV6-5 and TRBJ2-2; 8 nucleotides agree with TRBD1. The trim removed 9 bases at V and 5 bases at J, leaving 8 bases unmatched. Germline CDR1 reads MNHEY; CDR2 reads SVGAGI. The length of the CDR3 is 14 residues. The CDR3 protein is CASHGTGLTGELFF. The CDR3 region has the DNA TGTGCCAGTCACGGGACAGGTCTTACCGGGGAGCTGTTTTTT.

A remark on this clone: Other DNA sequences within the sample encode an identical CDR3. The rearrangement joins TRBV5-1 to TRBJ1-1, with TRBD1 matching over 11 bases. Trimming took 4 bases from V and 4 from J; bases not matched to a gene: 3. Germline assignment: CDR1 SGHRS and CDR2 YFSETQ. The CDR3 spans 14 residues. The DNA of the CDR3 is TGCGCCAGCAGCCTCGGACAGGGGGCCACTGAAGCTTTCTTT. Its protein is CASSLGQGATEAFF.

This chain connects TRBV28 to TRBJ1-2; 9 bases fit TRBD1. The CDR3 sequence is 15 residues long. The J segment lost 4 bases and the V segment lost 6 bases, leaving 9 bases of the junction unmatched. In germline, CDR1 is MDHEN, CDR2 SYDVKM. CDR3 nucleotides: TGTGCCAGCAGCCAACACACAGGGGGCCTCTATGGCTACACCTTC. It specifies CASSQHTGGLYGYTF.

This clone was recorded once. The chain has TRBV28 and TRBJ1-2; the D gene is possibly TRBD1 (6 bases). Trimming cost V 6 bases and J 5 bases, with 13 bases left between them. CDR3 length: 13 residues. Germline V gene sequence: CDR1 MDHEN, CDR2 SYDVKM. The CDR3 region is CASSAGVWYGYTF. CDR3 in DNA: TGTGCCAGCAGCGCAGGGGTTTGGTATGGCTACACCTTC.